The 8 T cell receptor beta chains in this list originate from one sample, sequenced in a study of blood T cells in healthy people across ages. The second PCR ran roughly 7 to 12 cycles with a sample-barcoded 5' primer and J-beta primers. TCRdb itself ran the 5' RACE reads through MiXCR, one entry per CDR3 protein. The sample contains approximately 900,000 distinct CDR3 sequences, under 35% of which appear only once. This sample also belongs to another study, concerning T cells of mothers and their children.

The source material was blood. These receptors originate from a woman aged 40 to 50 in good health.

J is TRBJ1-5 and V is TRBV5-1, with 9 bases fitting TRBD1. Trimming took 4 bases from V and 7 from J; bases not matched to a gene: 6. The CDR3 runs 14 residues. Germline V lookup: CDR1 SGHRS, CDR2 YFSETQ. Here the CDR3 DNA reads TGCGCCAGCAGCCCCGGGACAGGGCCACAGCCCCAGCATTTT. Protein sequence: CASSPGTGPQPQHF.

This clonotype was detected many times. This chain connects TRBV6-2 or TRBV6-3 to TRBJ1-1; no definite D call. Trimming pared 5 bases from V and 5 bases from J, leaving 6 bases between. The germline V gene has CDR1 MNHEY and CDR2 SVGEGT. This CDR3 has 11 residues. Here the CDR3 DNA reads TGTGCCAGCAGTACTGGGACTGAAGCTTTCTTT. Its translation: CASSTGTEAFF.

The chain carries TRBV5-1 and TRBJ2-7; tentative D call: TRBD2 (5 bases). V lost 3 bases, J lost 2 bases, and 9 bases lay in between. Germline loops: CDR1 SGHRS, CDR2 YFSETQ. This CDR3 spans 13 amino acids. In nucleotides, the CDR3 is TGCGCCAGCAGCTACCCGGGGACCTACGAGCAGTACTTC. Translated: CASSYPGTYEQYF.

The chain uses TRBV19 and TRBJ2-7; 7 bases map to TRBD1. Germline CDR1 LNHDA, CDR2 SQIVND (reference sequence). This CDR3 spans 14 amino acids. V was pared by 6 bases and J by 3 bases, with 8 bases of the junction left unmatched. The CDR3 sequence: CASSWDSGGYEQYF. DNA of the CDR3: TGTGCCAGTAGCTGGGACAGTGGAGGCTACGAGCAGTACTTC.

This clonotype came up a few times. This chain connects TRBV7-9 to TRBJ2-5; D is possibly TRBD2 (6 bases). V was cut by 6 bases and J by 2 bases, with 19 bases left in between. The CDR3 contains 16 residues. Germline V gives CDR1 SEHNR, CDR2 FQNEAQ (reference sequence). CDR3 residues: CASSPGQGGNQETQYF. The DNA of the CDR3 is TGTGCCAGCAGTCCCGGGCAAGGAGGGAATCAAGAGACCCAGTACTTC.

Only a few counts were recorded for this clonotype. This chain connects TRBV7-2 to TRBJ2-7; either TRBD1 or TRBD2 may supply D (6 bases each). CDR3 length: 14 residues. V dropped 8 bases and J dropped 3 bases, with 17 bases sitting between them. Per germline, CDR1 SGHTA and CDR2 FQGNSA. The CDR3 region has the DNA TGTGCCAGCGGAGGGACCGGGGGCCTCTACGAGCAGTACTTC. Amino acid sequence: CASGGTGGLYEQYF. The whole variable domain, remainder taken from reference TRBV7-2 and TRBJ2-7, is GAGVSQSPSNKVTEKGKDVELRCDPISGHTALYWYRQSLGQGLEFLIYFQGNSAPDKSGLPSDRFSAERTGGSVSTLTIQRTQQEDSAVYLCASGGTGGLYEQYFGPGTRLTVT.

The chain employs TRBV7-3 and TRBJ2-6; D possibly uses TRBD1 or TRBD2 (6 bases each). V lost 5 bases and J 2 bases, leaving 19 bases between the germline ends. The CDR3 covers 18 residues. Germline loops: CDR1 SGHTA, CDR2 FQGTGA. CDR3 sequence: CASSGFGSRGAGANVLTF. The CDR3 DNA follows: TGTGCCAGCAGCGGGTTCGGGAGCAGGGGTGCTGGGGCCAACGTCCTGACTTTC.

The chain recombines TRBV12-3 or TRBV12-4 with TRBJ1-1, with D maybe TRBD1 (5 bases). V was cut by 6 bases and J by 0 bases, with 11 bases left in between. The CDR3 extends over 14 amino acids. The CDR3: CASRGGHLNTEAFF. CDR3 nucleotides: TGTGCCAGCAGAGGAGGACACCTGAACACTGAAGCTTTCTTT.